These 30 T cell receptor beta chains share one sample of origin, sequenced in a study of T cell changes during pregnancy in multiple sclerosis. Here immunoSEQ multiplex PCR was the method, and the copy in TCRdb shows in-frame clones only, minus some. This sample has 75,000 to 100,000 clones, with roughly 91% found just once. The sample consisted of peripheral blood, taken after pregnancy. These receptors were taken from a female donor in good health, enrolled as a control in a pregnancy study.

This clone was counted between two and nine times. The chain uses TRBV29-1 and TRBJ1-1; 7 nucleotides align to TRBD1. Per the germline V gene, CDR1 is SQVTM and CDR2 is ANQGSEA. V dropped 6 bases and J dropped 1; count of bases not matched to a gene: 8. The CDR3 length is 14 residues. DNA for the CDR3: TGCAGCGTCCACCCCAGGACAGGGAACACTGAAGCTTTCTTT. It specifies CSVHPRTGNTEAFF.

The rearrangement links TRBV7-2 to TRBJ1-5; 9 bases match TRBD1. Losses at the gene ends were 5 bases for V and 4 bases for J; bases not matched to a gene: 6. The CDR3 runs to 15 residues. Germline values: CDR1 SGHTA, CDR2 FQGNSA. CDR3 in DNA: TGTGCCAGCAGCACACAGGGGGCTGGAAATCAGCCCCAGCATTTT. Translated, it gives CASSTQGAGNQPQHF.

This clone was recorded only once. The CDR3 DNA reads as TGCGCCAGCAGCCAATTTGGGCAGGGTAGTGAAAAACTGTTTTTT. This gives the protein CASSQFGQGSEKLFF. The chain carries TRBV4-3 and TRBJ1-4; D is perhaps TRBD1 (5 bases). The CDR3 runs to 15 residues. The V end lost 2 bases, the J end lost 7 bases, and 14 bases lay between the germline ends. Germline V gene lookup returns CDR1 LGHNA and CDR2 YSLEER.

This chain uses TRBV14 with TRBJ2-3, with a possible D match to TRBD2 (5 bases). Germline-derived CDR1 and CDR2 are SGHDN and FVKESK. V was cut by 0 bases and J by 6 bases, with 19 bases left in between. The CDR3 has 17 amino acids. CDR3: CASSQDRGGWMADTQYF. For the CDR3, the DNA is TGTGCCAGCAGCCAAGATCGAGGCGGGTGGATGGCCGATACGCAGTATTTT. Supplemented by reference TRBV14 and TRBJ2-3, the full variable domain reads EAGVTQFPSHSVIEKGQTVTLRCDPISGHDNLYWYRRVMGKEIKFLLHFVKESKQDESGMPNNRFLAERTGGTYSTLKVQPAELEDSGVYFCASSQDRGGWMADTQYFGPGTRLTVL.

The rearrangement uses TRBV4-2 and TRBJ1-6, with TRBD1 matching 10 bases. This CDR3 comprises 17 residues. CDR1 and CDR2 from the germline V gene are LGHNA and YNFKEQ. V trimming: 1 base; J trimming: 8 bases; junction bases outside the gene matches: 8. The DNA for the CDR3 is TGTGCCAGCAGCCAAGGCCGGCTGGGGACAGGGGATTCACCCCTCCACTTT. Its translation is CASSQGRLGTGDSPLHF.

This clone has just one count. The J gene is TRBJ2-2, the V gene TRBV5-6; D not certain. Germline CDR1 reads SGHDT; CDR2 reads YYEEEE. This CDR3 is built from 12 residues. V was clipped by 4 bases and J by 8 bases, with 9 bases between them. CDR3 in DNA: TGTGCCAGCAGCGTAGCTACGGGGGAGCTGTTTTTT. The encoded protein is CASSVATGELFF.

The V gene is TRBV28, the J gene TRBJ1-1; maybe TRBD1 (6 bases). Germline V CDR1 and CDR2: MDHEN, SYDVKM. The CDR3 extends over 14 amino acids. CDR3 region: CGSGGLGMNTEAFF. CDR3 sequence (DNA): TGTGGAAGCGGGGGGCTTGGGATGAACACTGAAGCTTTCTTT.

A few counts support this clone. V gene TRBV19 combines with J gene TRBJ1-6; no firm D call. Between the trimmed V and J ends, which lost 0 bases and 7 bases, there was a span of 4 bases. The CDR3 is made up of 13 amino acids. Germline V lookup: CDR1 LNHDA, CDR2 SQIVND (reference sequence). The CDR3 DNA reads TGTGCCAGTAGTATAGAACGGAATTCACCCCTCCACTTT. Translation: CASSIERNSPLHF.

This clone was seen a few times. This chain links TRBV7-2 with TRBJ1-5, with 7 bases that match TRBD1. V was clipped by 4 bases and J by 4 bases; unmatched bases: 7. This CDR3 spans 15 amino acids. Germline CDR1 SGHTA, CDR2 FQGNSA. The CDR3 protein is CASSSRTGDNQPQHF. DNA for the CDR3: TGTGCCAGCAGCTCCCGGACAGGAGATAATCAGCCCCAGCATTTT.

The chain's CDR3 is CASSMGQGNTIYF. CDR3 nucleotides: TGTGCCAGCTCAATGGGACAGGGAAACACCATATATTTT. V usage is TRBV18 and J usage is TRBJ1-3; 7 bases align to TRBD1. The ends lost 5 bases at V and 4 bases at J; junction bases unmatched: 2. Germline V gene sequence: CDR1 KGHSH, CDR2 LQKENI. The CDR3 has 13 amino acids.

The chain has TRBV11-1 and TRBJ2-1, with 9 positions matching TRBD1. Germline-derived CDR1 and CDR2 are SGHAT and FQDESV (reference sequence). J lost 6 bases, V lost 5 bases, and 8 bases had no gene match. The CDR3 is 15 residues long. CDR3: CASSRDRALGNEQFF. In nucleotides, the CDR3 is TGTGCCAGCAGCCGGGACAGGGCATTGGGCAATGAGCAGTTCTTC.

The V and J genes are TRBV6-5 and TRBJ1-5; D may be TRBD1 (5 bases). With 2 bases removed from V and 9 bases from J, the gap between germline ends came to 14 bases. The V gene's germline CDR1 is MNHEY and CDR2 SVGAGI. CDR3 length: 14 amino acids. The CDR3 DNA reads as TGTGCCAGCAGTTACGTGGGGGGAGCGGCGCCCCAGCATTTT. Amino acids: CASSYVGGAAPQHF.

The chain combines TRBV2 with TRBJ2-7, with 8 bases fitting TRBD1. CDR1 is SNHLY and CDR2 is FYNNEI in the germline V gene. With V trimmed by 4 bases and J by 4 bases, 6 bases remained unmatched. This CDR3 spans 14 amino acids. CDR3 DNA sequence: TGTGCCAGCAGTGTTGGACAGGGCGATTACGAGCAGTACTTC. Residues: CASSVGQGDYEQYF.

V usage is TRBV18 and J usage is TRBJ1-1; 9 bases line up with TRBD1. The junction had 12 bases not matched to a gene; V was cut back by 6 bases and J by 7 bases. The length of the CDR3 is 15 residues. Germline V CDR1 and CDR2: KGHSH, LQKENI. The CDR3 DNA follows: TGTGCCAGCTCCCCCTCCGGGACAGGGACTATTGAAGCTTTCTTT. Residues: CASSPSGTGTIEAFF.

The CDR3: CASSPRLAGETNTGELFF. In DNA form, the CDR3 reads TGTGCCAGCAGCCCTAGACTAGCGGGGGAGACAAACACCGGGGAGCTGTTTTTT. V and J are TRBV7-6 and TRBJ2-2; 12 bases are shared with TRBD2. Germline V gene sequence: CDR1 SGHVS, CDR2 FNYEAQ. The CDR3 covers 18 residues. The trim removed 5 bases at V and 2 bases at J, leaving 9 bases unmatched.

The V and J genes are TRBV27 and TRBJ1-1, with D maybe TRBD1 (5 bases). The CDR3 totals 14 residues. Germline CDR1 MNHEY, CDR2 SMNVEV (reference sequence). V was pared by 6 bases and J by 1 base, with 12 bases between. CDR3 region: CASRSDSQNTEAFF. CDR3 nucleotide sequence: TGTGCCAGCAGATCAGACAGCCAGAACACTGAAGCTTTCTTT.

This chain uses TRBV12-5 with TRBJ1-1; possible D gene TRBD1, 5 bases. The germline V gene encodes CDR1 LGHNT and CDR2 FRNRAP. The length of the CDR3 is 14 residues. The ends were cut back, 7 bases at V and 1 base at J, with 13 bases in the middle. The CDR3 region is CASAARVQNTEAFF. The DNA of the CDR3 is TGTGCTAGTGCCGCCAGGGTCCAGAACACTGAAGCTTTCTTT. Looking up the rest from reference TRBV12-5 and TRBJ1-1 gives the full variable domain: DARVTQTPRHKVTEMGQEVTMRCQPILGHNTVFWYRQTMMQGLELLAYFRNRAPLDDSGMPKDRFSAEMPDATLATLKIQPSEPRDSAVYFCASAARVQNTEAFFGQGTRLTVV.

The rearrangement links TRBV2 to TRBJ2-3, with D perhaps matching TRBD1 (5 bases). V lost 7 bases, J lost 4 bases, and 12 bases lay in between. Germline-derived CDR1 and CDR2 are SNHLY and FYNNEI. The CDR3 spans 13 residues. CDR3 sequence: CASISGLADTQYF. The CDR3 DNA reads TGTGCCAGCATATCAGGGTTAGCAGATACGCAGTATTTT.

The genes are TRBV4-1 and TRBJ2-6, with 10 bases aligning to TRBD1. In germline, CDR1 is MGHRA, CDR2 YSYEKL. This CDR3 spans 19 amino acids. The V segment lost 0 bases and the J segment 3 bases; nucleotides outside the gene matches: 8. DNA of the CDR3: TGCGCCAGCAGCCAAGATCGGGGACAGGGGCGGGATGGGGCCAACGTCCTGACTTTC. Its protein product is CASSQDRGQGRDGANVLTF.

CDR3 DNA sequence: TGTGCCAGCAGTCGACAGGGCGTGAGGGGCTACACCTTC. Translated: CASSRQGVRGYTF. The V and J genes are TRBV27 and TRBJ1-2; TRBD1 agrees at 7 bases. Germline CDR1 reads MNHEY; CDR2 reads SMNVEV (reference sequence). Trimming at V came to 5 bases and at J to 8 bases, leaving 8 bases not matched to a gene. The CDR3 has 13 residues.

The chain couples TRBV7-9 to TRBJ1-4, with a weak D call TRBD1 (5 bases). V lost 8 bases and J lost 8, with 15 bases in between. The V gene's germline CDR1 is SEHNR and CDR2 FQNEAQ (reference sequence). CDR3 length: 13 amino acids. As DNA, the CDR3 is TGTGCCAGCGGGGCAGGGTGGTTGGAAAAACTGTTTTTT. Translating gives CASGAGWLEKLFF.

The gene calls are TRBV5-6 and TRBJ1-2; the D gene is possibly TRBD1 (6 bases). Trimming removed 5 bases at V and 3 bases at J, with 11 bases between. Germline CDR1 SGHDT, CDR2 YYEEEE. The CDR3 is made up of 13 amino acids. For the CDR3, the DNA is TGTGCCAGCAGGATACAGGGAGACTATGGCTACACCTTC. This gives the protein CASRIQGDYGYTF.

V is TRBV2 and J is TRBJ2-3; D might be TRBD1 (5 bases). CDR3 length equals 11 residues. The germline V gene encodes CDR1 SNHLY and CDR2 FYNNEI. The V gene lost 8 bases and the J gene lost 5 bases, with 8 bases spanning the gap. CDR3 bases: TGTGCCAGCTGGCAGGGAGATACGCAGTATTTT. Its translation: CASWQGDTQYF.

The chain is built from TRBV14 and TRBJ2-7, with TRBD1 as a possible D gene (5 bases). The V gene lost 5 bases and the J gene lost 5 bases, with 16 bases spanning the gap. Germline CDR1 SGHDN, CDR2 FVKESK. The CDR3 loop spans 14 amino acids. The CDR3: CASSSRRQSNEQYF. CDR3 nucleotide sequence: TGTGCCAGCAGCTCTCGCCGACAGTCGAACGAGCAGTACTTC.

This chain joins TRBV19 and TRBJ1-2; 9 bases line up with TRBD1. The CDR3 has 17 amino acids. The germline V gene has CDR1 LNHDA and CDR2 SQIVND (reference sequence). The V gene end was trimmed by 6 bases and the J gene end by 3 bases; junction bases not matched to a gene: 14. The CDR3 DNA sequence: TGTGCCAGTAGCAAACCGGGACAGGGAAGGGGAGACTATGGCTACACCTTC. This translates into CASSKPGQGRGDYGYTF.

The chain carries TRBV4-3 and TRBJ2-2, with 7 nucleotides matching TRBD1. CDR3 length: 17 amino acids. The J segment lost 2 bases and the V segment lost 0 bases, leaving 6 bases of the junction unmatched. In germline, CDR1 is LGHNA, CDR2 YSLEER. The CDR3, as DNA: TGCGCCAGCAGCCAAGACTCCGGGACAGCAAACACCGGGGAGCTGTTTTTT. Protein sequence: CASSQDSGTANTGELFF.

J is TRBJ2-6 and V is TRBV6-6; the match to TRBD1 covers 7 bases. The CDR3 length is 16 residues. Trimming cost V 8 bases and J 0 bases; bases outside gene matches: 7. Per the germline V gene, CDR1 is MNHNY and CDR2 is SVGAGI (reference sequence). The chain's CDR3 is CASGGDRVSGANVLTF. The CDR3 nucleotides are TGTGCCAGCGGAGGCGACAGGGTCTCTGGGGCCAACGTCCTGACTTTC.

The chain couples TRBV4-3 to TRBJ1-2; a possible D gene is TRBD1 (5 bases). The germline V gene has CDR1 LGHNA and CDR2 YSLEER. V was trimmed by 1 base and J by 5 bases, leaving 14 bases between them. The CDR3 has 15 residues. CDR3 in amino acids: CASSQGTPGAYGYTF. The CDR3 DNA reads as TGCGCCAGCAGCCAAGGGACACCGGGAGCTTATGGCTACACCTTC.

The CDR3 region has the DNA TGTGCCAGCTCACCTTCGGGATTTGAAGCTTTCTTT. It codes for CASSPSGFEAFF. The rearrangement links TRBV18 to TRBJ1-1, with D unresolved. This CDR3 has 12 residues. Germline V gives CDR1 KGHSH, CDR2 LQKENI. V lost 3 bases, J lost 7 bases, and 9 bases lay in between.

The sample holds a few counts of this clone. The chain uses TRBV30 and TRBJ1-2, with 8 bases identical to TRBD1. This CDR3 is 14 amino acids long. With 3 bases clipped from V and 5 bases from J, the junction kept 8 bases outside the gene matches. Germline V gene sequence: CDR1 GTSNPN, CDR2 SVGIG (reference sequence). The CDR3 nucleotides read TGTGCCTGGAGAGAACAGGGGGACCCTTATGGCTACACCTTC. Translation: CAWREQGDPYGYTF.